The 21 T cell receptor beta chains listed next were all sequenced from one sample in a study of naive and memory T cell subsets. Points from the study as a whole: Naive repertoires, especially CD8, held a few larger clonotypes, possibly memory cells re-expressing CD45RA.

For these receptors, no antigen is known. The beta constant-region primer was an equimolar mix of two oligonucleotides covering TRBC1 and TRBC2. The ligated cDNA underwent four PCR rounds using SP2 and nested alpha and beta constant-region primers. A single record per CDR3 protein comes from TCRdb applying MiXCR to the UMI-ligation and nested PCR reads. There are approximately 150,000 distinct CDR3 sequences in the sample; under 25% occur only once, and roughly 0.1% lies in the top ten. Sample: naive CD4+ T cells from blood. The receptors were gathered from a human donor in good health.

The gene calls are TRBV20-1 and TRBJ2-3; 10 bases agree with TRBD2. The CDR3 length is 14 residues. J was trimmed by 4 bases and V by 6 bases; bases with no gene match: 7. Germline V lookup: CDR1 DFQATT, CDR2 SNEGSKA (reference sequence). CDR3 DNA sequence: TGCAGTGCAAACCTAGCGGGAGTCGCAGATACGCAGTATTTT. This translates into CSANLAGVADTQYF.

The chain is built from TRBV20-1 and TRBJ1-3, with D perhaps TRBD1 (5 bases). The CDR3 contains 13 residues. CDR1 is DFQATT, CDR2 SNEGSKA, per germline (reference sequence). The V end was cut by 6 bases, the J end by 4 bases, with 13 bases between. CDR3 in DNA: TGCAGTGCCTGGGGACTGAGGGGAAACACCATATATTTT. Its translation is CSAWGLRGNTIYF.

The genes are TRBV20-1 and TRBJ2-1; TRBD1 or TRBD2 may be the D gene (5 bases each). Germline assignment: CDR1 DFQATT and CDR2 SNEGSKA (reference sequence). This CDR3 contains 12 residues. Trimming pared 6 bases from V and 4 bases from J, leaving 10 bases between. The CDR3 loop is CSAQGGYNEQFF. The CDR3 DNA reads as TGCAGTGCCCAGGGCGGGTACAATGAGCAGTTCTTC.

In its sample, this clonotype was seen a few times. The chain joins TRBV5-6 to TRBJ2-7; D possibly corresponds to TRBD1 (5 bases). The ends were cut back, 1 base at V and 6 bases at J, with 8 bases in the middle. The CDR3 contains 12 residues. Germline CDR1 reads SGHDT; CDR2 reads YYEEEE. The CDR3 sequence is CASSLPRGEQYF. CDR3 bases: TGTGCCAGCAGCTTGCCTAGGGGCGAGCAGTACTTC.

The sample holds many counts of this clonotype. The gene calls are TRBV28 and TRBJ2-1; 8 bases fit TRBD2. J was trimmed by 2 bases and V by 6 bases; bases with no gene match: 0. The V gene's germline CDR1 is MDHEN and CDR2 SYDVKM. The CDR3 has 13 amino acids. Here the CDR3 reads CASRLAAYNEQFF. The CDR3 nucleotides read TGTGCCAGCAGACTAGCGGCCTACAATGAGCAGTTCTTC.

This clonotype was counted only a few times. J is TRBJ1-3 and V is TRBV5-1; TRBD1 is a possible D gene (5 bases). Per germline, CDR1 SGHRS and CDR2 YFSETQ. The CDR3 is 15 amino acids. V shed 0 bases and J shed 2 bases, with 9 bases lying between them. This CDR3 reads CASSLAAGTGNTIYF. The CDR3 DNA sequence: TGCGCCAGCAGCTTGGCGGCAGGGACTGGAAACACCATATATTTT.

The V gene is TRBV10-3, the J gene TRBJ2-3; 10 bases map to TRBD1. After removal of 6 bases from V and 4 bases from J, the junction contained 4 bases not matched to a gene. The germline V gene has CDR1 ENHRY and CDR2 SYGVKD. This CDR3 spans 14 amino acids. CDR3 sequence (DNA): TGTGCCATCAGGGGACAGGGGACGGCAGATACGCAGTATTTT. It is translated as CAIRGQGTADTQYF.

The rearrangement joins TRBV7-2 to TRBJ2-3; 10 bases agree with TRBD2. The CDR3 is 18 amino acids. Looked up from germline, CDR1 is SGHTA and CDR2 is FQGNSA. After removal of 1 base from V and 5 bases from J, the junction contained 12 bases not matched to a gene. CDR3 protein: CASSLDGPAGGRGDTQYF. The CDR3 nucleotides are TGTGCCAGCAGCTTAGATGGCCCAGCGGGAGGGCGAGGAGATACGCAGTATTTT.

This clonotype was seen a handful of times. The rearrangement links TRBV28 to TRBJ1-2; D possibly corresponds to TRBD1 (5 bases). The germline V and J ends were trimmed by 3 bases and 8 bases, with 13 bases remaining between them. Germline V gene data show CDR1 as MDHEN and CDR2 as SYDVKM. The CDR3 is 13 amino acids. The CDR3 protein is CASSLLGLGGYTF. DNA of the CDR3: TGTGCCAGCAGTTTGCTGGGGCTAGGCGGCTACACCTTC.

This clonotype has only a few counts. The chain employs TRBV20-1 and TRBJ2-1; D remains unclear. Deletions cut 0 bases from V and 8 bases from J, with 5 bases between. The CDR3 has 11 residues. The germline V gene has CDR1 DFQATT and CDR2 SNEGSKA (reference sequence). The CDR3 DNA is TGCAGTGCTAGAGATCTGGATGAGCAGTTCTTC. It specifies CSARDLDEQFF.

This rearrangement joins TRBV4-1 to TRBJ2-1, with D perhaps TRBD2 (5 bases). The germline gives CDR1 MGHRA, CDR2 YSYEKL. Trimming stripped 1 base from V and 10 bases from J, with 11 bases between. The CDR3 spans 13 residues. The CDR3 DNA reads TGCGCCAGCAGCCAAGGGGAGCTAGGGGAGCAGTTCTTC. Its translation: CASSQGELGEQFF.

This clonotype appeared a few times. The chain carries TRBV18 and TRBJ2-5; D is possibly TRBD1 (6 bases). This CDR3 is 15 amino acids long. Deletions cut 3 bases from V and 1 base from J, with 12 bases between. The germline CDR1 and CDR2 sequences are KGHSH and LQKENI. Written as DNA, the CDR3 is TGTGCCAGCTCACCTCCGGGACATTCCCAAGAGACCCAGTACTTC. Amino acids: CASSPPGHSQETQYF.

The rearrangement joins TRBV5-1 to TRBJ2-1; weak D call: TRBD2 (6 bases). Deletions cut 5 bases from V and 4 bases from J, with 13 bases between. Germline V gene data show CDR1 as SGHRS and CDR2 as YFSETQ. CDR3 length: 14 residues. The DNA for the CDR3 is TGCGCCAGCAGGGCGGCGGAGGGGTACAATGAGCAGTTCTTC. It encodes CASRAAEGYNEQFF.

This clonotype was picked up a small number of times. CDR3 region: CASSSPPASYEQYF. CDR3 DNA sequence: TGTGCCAGCAGTTCTCCCCCTGCGTCCTACGAGCAGTACTTC. The rearrangement joins TRBV28 to TRBJ2-7; D is ambiguous. Trimming took 4 bases from V and 1 from J, leaving 11 bases between them. This CDR3 is built from 14 residues. Germline V gene sequence: CDR1 MDHEN, CDR2 SYDVKM.

This clonotype has more than one count but fewer than ten. The rearrangement uses TRBV2 and TRBJ2-5; the D is unclear. The germline V gene has CDR1 SNHLY and CDR2 FYNNEI. The CDR3 is 11 residues long. V lost 5 bases and J lost 5, with 6 bases in between. The CDR3, as DNA: TGTGCCAGCAGTTCATGGGAGACCCAGTACTTC. Its translation: CASSSWETQYF.

This clonotype occurred a few times. V gene TRBV12-3 or TRBV12-4 combines with J gene TRBJ2-7, with a tentative D call TRBD2 (6 bases). V gave up 3 bases and J gave up 1 base, with 10 bases separating them. The CDR3 extends over 14 amino acids. The CDR3 sequence is CASSFGAGSYEQYF. The CDR3 region has the DNA TGTGCCAGCAGTTTCGGAGCGGGTTCCTACGAGCAGTACTTC.

Only a few counts were recorded for this clonotype. The chain uses TRBV6-6 and TRBJ2-2; TRBD1 or TRBD2 may be the D gene (5 bases each). V was pared by 2 bases and J by 0 bases, with 7 bases between. The CDR3 contains 15 residues. Germline V lookup: CDR1 MNHNY, CDR2 SVGAGI (reference sequence). CDR3: CASSYEGTNTGELFF. In DNA form, the CDR3 reads TGTGCCAGCAGTTACGAGGGGACGAACACCGGGGAGCTGTTTTTT.

This clonotype was observed a handful of times. This chain joins TRBV28 and TRBJ1-1; D is uncertain. Germline V gives CDR1 MDHEN, CDR2 SYDVKM. This CDR3 contains 14 residues. Trimming stripped 5 bases from V and 11 bases from J, with 21 bases between. The CDR3 DNA reads as TGTGCCAGCAGTCCACCACTTCGGGCTAGGGCGGCTTTCTTT. This encodes CASSPPLRARAAFF.

This clonotype was found once. The CDR3 loop reads CASSARTSGRALDTQYF. The CDR3 nucleotides read TGTGCCAGCAGTGCCCGGACTAGCGGGAGGGCCCTAGATACGCAGTATTTT. The chain is built from TRBV6-1 and TRBJ2-3; 15 bases agree with TRBD2. Germline V gives CDR1 MNHNS, CDR2 SASEGT. Losses at the gene ends were 4 bases for V and 5 bases for J; bases not matched to a gene: 7. This CDR3 contains 17 residues.

The chain links TRBV6-9 to TRBJ2-7, with 8 bases lining up with TRBD1. This CDR3 region has 13 residues. CDR1 is MNHGY and CDR2 is SVAAGI in the germline V gene. V dropped 6 bases and J dropped 4; count of bases not matched to a gene: 5. This chain's CDR3 is CASRWDRSYEQYF. In DNA form, the CDR3 reads TGTGCCAGCAGGTGGGACAGGAGTTACGAGCAGTACTTC.

The J gene is TRBJ2-7, the V gene TRBV28; the match to TRBD2 covers 12 bases. The CDR3 runs 15 residues. J gave up 4 bases and V 7 bases, and 8 bases lay outside the gene matches. Germline V gene lookup returns CDR1 MDHEN and CDR2 SYDVKM. As DNA, the CDR3 is TGTGCCAGCAATCTAGCGGGAGGGCCAGGTTACGAGCAGTACTTC. Amino acid sequence: CASNLAGGPGYEQYF.